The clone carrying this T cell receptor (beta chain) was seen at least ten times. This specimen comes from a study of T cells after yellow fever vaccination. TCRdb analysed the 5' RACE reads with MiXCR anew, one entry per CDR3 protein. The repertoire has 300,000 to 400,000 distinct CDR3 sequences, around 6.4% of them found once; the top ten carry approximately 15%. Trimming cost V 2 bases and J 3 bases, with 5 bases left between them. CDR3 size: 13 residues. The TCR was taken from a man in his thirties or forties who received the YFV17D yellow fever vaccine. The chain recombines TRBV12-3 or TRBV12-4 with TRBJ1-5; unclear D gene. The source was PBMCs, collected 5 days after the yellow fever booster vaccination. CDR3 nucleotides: TGTGCCAGCAGTTTAAGGGACAATCAGCCCCAGCATTTT. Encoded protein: CASSLRDNQPQHF.